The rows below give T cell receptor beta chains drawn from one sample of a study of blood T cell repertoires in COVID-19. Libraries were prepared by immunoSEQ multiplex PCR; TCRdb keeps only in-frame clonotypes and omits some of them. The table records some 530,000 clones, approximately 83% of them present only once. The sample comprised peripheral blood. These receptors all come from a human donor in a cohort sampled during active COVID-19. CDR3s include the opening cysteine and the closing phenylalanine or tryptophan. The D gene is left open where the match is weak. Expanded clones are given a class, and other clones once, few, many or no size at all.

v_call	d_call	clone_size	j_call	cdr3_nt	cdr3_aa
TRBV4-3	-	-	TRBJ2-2	TGCGCCAGCAGCCAGGGTTCTAGCGTAGGCGGGGAGCTGTTTTTT	CASSQGSSVGGELFF
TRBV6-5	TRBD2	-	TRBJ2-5	TGTGCCAGCAGGGAGCCGAGAGCGGGAGGTGAGACCCAGTACTTC	CASREPRAGGETQYF
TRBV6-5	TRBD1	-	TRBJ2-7	TGTGCCAGCAGTTACTCTGGGAGACAGGGGGGCGACGAGCAGTACTTC	CASSYSGRQGGDEQYF
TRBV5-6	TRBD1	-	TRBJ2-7	TGTGCCAGCAGCGAGGGGGCTAACCGGAGGAACGAGCAGTACTTC	CASSEGANRRNEQYF
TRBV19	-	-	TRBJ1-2	TGTGCCAGTAGTTACGGGACTCATGGCTACACCTTC	CASSYGTHGYTF
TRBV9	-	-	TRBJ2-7	TGTGCCAGCACCCTAACAGACAGGTTTCCCTCCGAGCAGTACTTC	CASTLTDRFPSEQYF
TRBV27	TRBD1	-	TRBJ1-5	TGTGCCAGCAGTTTCGGAGGGGGCGGTCAGCCCCAGCATTTT	CASSFGGGGQPQHF
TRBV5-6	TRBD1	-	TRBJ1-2	TGTGCCAGCAGCTTGTCGATCACGGGACAGGCTCTGGATGGCTACACCTTC	CASSLSITGQALDGYTF
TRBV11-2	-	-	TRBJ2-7	TGTGCCAGCAGCCGACTAGTCTACGAGCAGTACTTC	CASSRLVYEQYF
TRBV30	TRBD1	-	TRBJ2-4	TGTGCCTGGAGTATAGACAGGGGGAACATTCAGTACTTC	CAWSIDRGNIQYF
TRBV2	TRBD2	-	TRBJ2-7	TGTGCCAGCAAGACTAGCAGAAGCTCCTACGAGCAGTACTTC	CASKTSRSSYEQYF
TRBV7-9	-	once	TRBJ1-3	TGTGCCAGCAGCTTGGGGGGCTCTGGAAACACCATATATTTT	CASSLGGSGNTIYF
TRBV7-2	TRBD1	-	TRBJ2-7	TGTGCCAGCAGCTTAGTGGGACAGGGCTACGAGCAGTACTTC	CASSLVGQGYEQYF
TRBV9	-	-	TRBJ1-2	TGTGCCAGCAGCCCCCGCAGGGCGGTCGATGGCTACACCTTC	CASSPRRAVDGYTF
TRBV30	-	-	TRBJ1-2	TGTGCCTGGAGTGCCGACAGTAACTATGGCTACACCTTC	CAWSADSNYGYTF
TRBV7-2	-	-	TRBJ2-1	TGTGCCAGCAGCTACCAGCGATACAATGAGCAGTTCTTC	CASSYQRYNEQFF
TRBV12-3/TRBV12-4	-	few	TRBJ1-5	TGTGCCAGCAGTTTAGTAGATCAGCCCCAGCATTTT	CASSLVDQPQHF
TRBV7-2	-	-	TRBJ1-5	TGTGCCAGCAGCTTAGCGCCTAGAGGGAGGGCCGACAATCAGCCCCAGCATTTT	CASSLAPRGRADNQPQHF
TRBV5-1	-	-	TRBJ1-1	TGCGCCAGCAGCTTGCAACCGGGGAACACTGAAGCTTTCTTT	CASSLQPGNTEAFF
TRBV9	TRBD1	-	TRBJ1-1	TGTGCCAGCAGCGCACAGGGGGAGGAAGCTTTCTTT	CASSAQGEEAFF
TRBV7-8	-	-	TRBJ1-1	TGTGCCAGCAGTATGGGCGAGGGGGCTGAAGCTTTCTTT	CASSMGEGAEAFF
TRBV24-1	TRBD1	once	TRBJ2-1	TGTGCCACCAGTGAATCAGGACAGGGCTCCTACAATGAGCAGTTCTTC	CATSESGQGSYNEQFF
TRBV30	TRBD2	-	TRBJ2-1	TGTGCCTGGAGTGTAAGTGGGCGGGAGGGAAATGAGCAGTTCTTC	CAWSVSGREGNEQFF
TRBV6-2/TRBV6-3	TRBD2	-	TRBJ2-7	TGTGCCAGCAGTTACTCAAGGACTAGCGGGTCCTACGAGCAGTACTTC	CASSYSRTSGSYEQYF
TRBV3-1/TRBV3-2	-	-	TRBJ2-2	TGTGCCAGCAGCCAAGACAGAAGCGCCGGGGAGCTGTTTTTT	CASSQDRSAGELFF
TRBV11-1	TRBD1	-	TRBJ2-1	TGTGCCAGCAGCAAACCGACAGGGCGGTGGAATGAGCAGTTCTTC	CASSKPTGRWNEQFF
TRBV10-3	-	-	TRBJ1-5	TGTGCCATCAGTGAGTCGACACAGTACTATCAGCCCCAGCATTTT	CAISESTQYYQPQHF
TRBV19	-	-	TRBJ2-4	TGTGCCAGTAGTCCAGAACAGTTCGCCAAAAACATTCAGTACTTC	CASSPEQFAKNIQYF
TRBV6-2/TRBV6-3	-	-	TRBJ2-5	TGTGCCAGCAGTTACGGGGCACACAAAATCCAAGAGACCCAGTACTTC	CASSYGAHKIQETQYF
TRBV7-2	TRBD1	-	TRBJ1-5	TGTGCCAGCAGCTTAGGGACAGGGGGCGCGGTAGGCAATCAGCCCCAGCATTTT	CASSLGTGGAVGNQPQHF
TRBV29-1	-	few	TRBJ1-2	TGCAGCGTCGAACGGTGGTACACCTTC	CSVERWYTF
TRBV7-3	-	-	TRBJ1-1	TGTGCCAGCAGCTTCAGGGGCCGACTTGAAGCTTTCTTT	CASSFRGRLEAFF
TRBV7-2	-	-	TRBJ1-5	TGTGCCAGCAGCCCGCAGACAGCTACTCAGCCCCAGCATTTT	CASSPQTATQPQHF
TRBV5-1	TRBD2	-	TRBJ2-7	TGCGCCAGCAGCTTGGGGACTAGCCCAACCTACGAGCAGTACTTC	CASSLGTSPTYEQYF
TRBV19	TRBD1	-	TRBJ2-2	TGTGCCAGTAGTATGGGACAGGGGTACCCCGGGGAGCTGTTTTTT	CASSMGQGYPGELFF
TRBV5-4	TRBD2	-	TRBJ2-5	TGTGCCAGCAGCCCAGGGGGGACTAGCGGGTATTTAGAGACCCAGTACTTC	CASSPGGTSGYLETQYF
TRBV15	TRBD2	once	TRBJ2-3	TGTGCCACCAGCATCAGCGGGAGAGGCGATACGCAGTATTTT	CATSISGRGDTQYF
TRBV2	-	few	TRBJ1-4	TGTGCCAGCACGGCCGGGGGGGCCAAGAATGAAAAACTGTTTTTT	CASTAGGAKNEKLFF
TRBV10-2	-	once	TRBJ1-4	TGCGCCAGCGGAGATCAGGGAACTAATGAAAAACTGTTTTTT	CASGDQGTNEKLFF
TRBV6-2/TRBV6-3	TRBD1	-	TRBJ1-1	TGTGCCAGCAGTTATCCCTCAGCGGGACAGGGGATCATGAACACTGAAGCTTTCTTT	CASSYPSAGQGIMNTEAFF
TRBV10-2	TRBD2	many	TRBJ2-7	TGCGCCAGCAGTGAGGGCCTTAGCGGGGGGGTCTCCTACGAGCAGTACTTC	CASSEGLSGGVSYEQYF
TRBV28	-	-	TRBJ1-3	TGTGCCAGCAGTTCATACCGCGCGGGGGGCGCGGGGGGAAACACCATATATTTT	CASSSYRAGGAGGNTIYF
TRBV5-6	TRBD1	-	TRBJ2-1	TGTGCCAGCAGCCCGGGACAGACGTACAATGAGCAGTTCTTC	CASSPGQTYNEQFF
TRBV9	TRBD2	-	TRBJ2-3	TGTGCCAGCAGCGTAGAAATCTGGAGCGGGAGTGGAGGCACAGATACGCAGTATTTT	CASSVEIWSGSGGTDTQYF
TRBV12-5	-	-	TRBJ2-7	TGTGCTAGTGGTATATCCGGGACACCGTCCTACGAGCAGTACTTC	CASGISGTPSYEQYF
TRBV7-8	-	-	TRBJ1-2	TGTGCCAGCAGCCCTCATCCCGCGGAAACCTCTCCTTATGGCTACACCTTC	CASSPHPAETSPYGYTF
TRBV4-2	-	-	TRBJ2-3	TGTGCCAGCAGCCAAGAGAGAGAAAATACGCAGTATTTT	CASSQERENTQYF
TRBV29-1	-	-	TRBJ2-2	TGCAGCGTCGCACTACACAGGGCCACCGGGGAGCTGTTTTTT	CSVALHRATGELFF
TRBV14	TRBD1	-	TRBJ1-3	TGTGCCAGCAGCCTACAGGGGAGCTCTGGAAACACCATATATTTT	CASSLQGSSGNTIYF
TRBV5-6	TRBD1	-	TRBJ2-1	TGTGCCAGCAGCCCAGGGACAGGGGGCAATGAGCAGTTCTTC	CASSPGTGGNEQFF
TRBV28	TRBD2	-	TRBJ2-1	TGTGCCAGCAGTTCACCCAGCGGGAGCGCTCATGATGAGCAGTTCTTC	CASSSPSGSAHDEQFF
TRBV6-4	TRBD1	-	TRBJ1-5	TGTGCCAGCAGTGACTCGGACAGGGAGGGGGAGGGGGGCAATCAGCCCCAGCATTTT	CASSDSDREGEGGNQPQHF
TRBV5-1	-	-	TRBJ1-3	TGCGCCAGCAGCTTAGGGGGAACTGGAAACACCATATATTTT	CASSLGGTGNTIYF
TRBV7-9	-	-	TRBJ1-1	TGTGCCAGCGCGCAGGCTGGAGGCATGAACACTGAAGCTTTCTTT	CASAQAGGMNTEAFF
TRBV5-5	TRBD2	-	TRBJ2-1	TGTGCCAGCAGCTTGACGCAGGGAGGGTTTTCCAATGAGCAGTTCTTC	CASSLTQGGFSNEQFF
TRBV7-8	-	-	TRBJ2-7	TGTGCCAGCAGCTCAAACGGCGGTGAGGCCTACGAGCAGTACTTC	CASSSNGGEAYEQYF
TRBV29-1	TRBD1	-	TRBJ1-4	TGCAGCGTTGTGGGCACAGGGGCGATTAATGAAAAACTGTTTTTT	CSVVGTGAINEKLFF
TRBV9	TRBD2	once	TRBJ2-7	TGTGCCAGCAGCGTAGATCAGCGGGAGGGATCCGAGCAGTACTTC	CASSVDQREGSEQYF
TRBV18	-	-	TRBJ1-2	TGTGCCAGCTCCCCCGGAGGGGAGTTGGTGTACACCTTC	CASSPGGELVYTF